This paragraph covers one TCR beta chain sequence. What it binds is not known. Researchers ran the PCR with 60 Vbeta and 13 Jbeta primers. Profiling relied on immunoSEQ multiplex PCR, and the TCRdb table lists in-frame clones only, not all of them. In the table there are some 150,000 clones, around 75% of which are singletons. Trimming removed 5 bases from V and 0 bases from J, with 5 bases in between. The CDR3 spans 12 residues. Germline V gene data show CDR1 as MNHNY and CDR2 as SVGAGI (reference sequence). The record originates from a study of cytomegalovirus exposure and HLA in healthy donors. Study-wide results and caveats: TCR beta sequences reportedly predicted most subjects' HLA-A and HLA-B alleles accurately.

The TCR comes from a human donor in good health. The chain recombines TRBV6-6 with TRBJ2-7, with TRBD1 as a possible D gene (5 bases). The material sequenced was PBMCs. The CDR3 spells CASSQGSYEQYF. The CDR3 DNA reads TGTGCCAGCAGTCAGGGCTCCTACGAGCAGTACTTC.